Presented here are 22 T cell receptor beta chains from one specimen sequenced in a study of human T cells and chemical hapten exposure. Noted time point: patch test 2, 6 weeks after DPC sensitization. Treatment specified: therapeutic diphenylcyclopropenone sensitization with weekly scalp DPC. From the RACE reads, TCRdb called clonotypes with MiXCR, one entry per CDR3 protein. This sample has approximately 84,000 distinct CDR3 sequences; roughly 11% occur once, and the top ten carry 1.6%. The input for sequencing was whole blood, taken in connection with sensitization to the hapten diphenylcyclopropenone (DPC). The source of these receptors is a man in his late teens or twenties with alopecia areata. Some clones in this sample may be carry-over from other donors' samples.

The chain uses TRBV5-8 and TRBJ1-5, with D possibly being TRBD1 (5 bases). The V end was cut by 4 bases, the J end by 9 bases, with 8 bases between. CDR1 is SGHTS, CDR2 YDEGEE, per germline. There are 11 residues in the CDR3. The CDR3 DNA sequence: TGTGCCAGCAGCCTCGACAGGCCCCAGCATTTT. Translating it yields CASSLDRPQHF.

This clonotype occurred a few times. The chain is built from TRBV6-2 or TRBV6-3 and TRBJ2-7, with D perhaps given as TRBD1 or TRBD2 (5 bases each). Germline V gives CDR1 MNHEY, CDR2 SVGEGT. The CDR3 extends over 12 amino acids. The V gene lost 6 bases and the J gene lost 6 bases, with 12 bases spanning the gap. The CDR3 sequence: CASRTLGGEQYF. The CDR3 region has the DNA TGTGCCAGCAGGACACTTGGGGGCGAGCAGTACTTC.

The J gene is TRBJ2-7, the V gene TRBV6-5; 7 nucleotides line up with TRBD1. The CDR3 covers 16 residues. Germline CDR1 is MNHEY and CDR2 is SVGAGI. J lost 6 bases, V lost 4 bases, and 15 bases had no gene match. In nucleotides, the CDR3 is TGTGCCAGCAGTTCGTGGGACAGAAGTTACCTAGTCGAGCAGTACTTC. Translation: CASSSWDRSYLVEQYF.

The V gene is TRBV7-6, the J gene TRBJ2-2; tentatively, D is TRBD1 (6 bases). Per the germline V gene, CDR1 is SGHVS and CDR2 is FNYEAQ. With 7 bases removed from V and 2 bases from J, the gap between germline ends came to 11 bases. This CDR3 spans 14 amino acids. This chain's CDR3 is CASTRQVNTGELFF. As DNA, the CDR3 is TGTGCCAGCACTAGACAGGTTAACACCGGGGAGCTGTTTTTT.

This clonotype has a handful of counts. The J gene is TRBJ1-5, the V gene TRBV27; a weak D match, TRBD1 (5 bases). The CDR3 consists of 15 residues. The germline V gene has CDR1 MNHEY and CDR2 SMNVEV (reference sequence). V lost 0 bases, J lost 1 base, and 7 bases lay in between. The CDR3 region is CASSLSAGSNQPQHF. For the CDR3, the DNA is TGTGCCAGCAGTTTATCAGCAGGGAGCAATCAGCCCCAGCATTTT.

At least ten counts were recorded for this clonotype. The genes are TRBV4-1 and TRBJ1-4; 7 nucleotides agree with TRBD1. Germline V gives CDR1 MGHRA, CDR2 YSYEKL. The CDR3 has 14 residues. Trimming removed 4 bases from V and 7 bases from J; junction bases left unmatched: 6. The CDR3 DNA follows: TGCGCCAGCAGCCCAGACAGGGTTGTTGAAAAACTGTTTTTT. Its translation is CASSPDRVVEKLFF.

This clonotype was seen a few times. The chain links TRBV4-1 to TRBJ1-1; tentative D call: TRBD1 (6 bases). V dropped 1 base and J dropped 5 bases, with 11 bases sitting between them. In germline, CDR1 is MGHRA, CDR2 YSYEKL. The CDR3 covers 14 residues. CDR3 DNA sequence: TGCGCCAGCAGCCAAGCAGGGGAGGGTACTGAAGCTTTCTTT. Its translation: CASSQAGEGTEAFF.

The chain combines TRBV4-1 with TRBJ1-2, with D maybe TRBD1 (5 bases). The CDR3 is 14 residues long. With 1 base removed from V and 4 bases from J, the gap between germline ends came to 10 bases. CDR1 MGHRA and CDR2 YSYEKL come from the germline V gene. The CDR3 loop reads CASSQAGAGYGYTF. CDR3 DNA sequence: TGCGCCAGCAGCCAAGCTGGGGCGGGCTATGGCTACACCTTC.

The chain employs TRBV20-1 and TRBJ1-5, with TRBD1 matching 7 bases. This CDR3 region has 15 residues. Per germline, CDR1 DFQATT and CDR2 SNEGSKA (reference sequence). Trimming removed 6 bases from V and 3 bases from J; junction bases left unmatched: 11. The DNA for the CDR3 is TGCAGTGCCCCCCGAGGGCAGGGGGACAATCAGCCCCAGCATTTT. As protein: CSAPRGQGDNQPQHF.

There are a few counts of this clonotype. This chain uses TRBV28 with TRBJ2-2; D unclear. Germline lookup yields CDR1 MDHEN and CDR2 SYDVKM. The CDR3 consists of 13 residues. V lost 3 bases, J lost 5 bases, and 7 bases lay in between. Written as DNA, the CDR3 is TGTGCCAGCAGTTTCCCCTCTACCGGGGAGCTGTTTTTT. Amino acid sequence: CASSFPSTGELFF.

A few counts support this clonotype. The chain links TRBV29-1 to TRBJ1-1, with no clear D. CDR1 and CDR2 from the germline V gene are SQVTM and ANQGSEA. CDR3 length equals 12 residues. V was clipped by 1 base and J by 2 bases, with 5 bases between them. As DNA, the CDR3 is TGCAGCGTTGAAGGGGGAAACACTGAAGCTTTCTTT. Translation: CSVEGGNTEAFF.

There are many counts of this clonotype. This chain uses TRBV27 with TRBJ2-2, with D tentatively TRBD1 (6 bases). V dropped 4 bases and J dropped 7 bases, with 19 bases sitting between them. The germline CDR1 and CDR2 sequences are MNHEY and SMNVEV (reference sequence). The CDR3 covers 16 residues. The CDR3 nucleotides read TGTGCCAGCAGTTCCAATCAACAGGGCCCAGACGGGGAGCTGTTTTTT. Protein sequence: CASSSNQQGPDGELFF.

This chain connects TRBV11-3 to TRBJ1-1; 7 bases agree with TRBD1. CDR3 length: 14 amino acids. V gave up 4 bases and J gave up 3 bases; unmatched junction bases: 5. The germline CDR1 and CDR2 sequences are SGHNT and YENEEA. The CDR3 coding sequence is TGTGCCAGCAGCTCCAGGGGGATGGACACTGAAGCTTTCTTT. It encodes CASSSRGMDTEAFF.

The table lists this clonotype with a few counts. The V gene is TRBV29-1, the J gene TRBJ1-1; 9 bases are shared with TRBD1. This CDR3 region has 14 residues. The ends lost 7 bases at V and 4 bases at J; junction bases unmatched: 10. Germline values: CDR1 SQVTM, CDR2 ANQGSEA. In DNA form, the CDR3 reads TGCAGCGCACGGGACAGGGCGGTGGGCACTGAAGCTTTCTTT. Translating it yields CSARDRAVGTEAFF. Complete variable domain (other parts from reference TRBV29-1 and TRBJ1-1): SAVISQKPSRDICQRGTSLTIQCQVDSQVTMMFWYRQQPGQSLTLIATANQGSEATYESGFVIDKFPISRPNLTFSTLTVSNMSPEDSSIYLCSARDRAVGTEAFFGQGTRLTVV.

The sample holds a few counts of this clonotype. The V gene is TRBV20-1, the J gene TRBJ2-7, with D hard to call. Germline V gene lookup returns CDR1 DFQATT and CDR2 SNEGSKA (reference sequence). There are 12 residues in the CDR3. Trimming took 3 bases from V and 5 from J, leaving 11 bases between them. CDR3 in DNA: TGCAGTGCTAGTATTAGCATCCACGAGCAGTACTTC. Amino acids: CSASISIHEQYF.

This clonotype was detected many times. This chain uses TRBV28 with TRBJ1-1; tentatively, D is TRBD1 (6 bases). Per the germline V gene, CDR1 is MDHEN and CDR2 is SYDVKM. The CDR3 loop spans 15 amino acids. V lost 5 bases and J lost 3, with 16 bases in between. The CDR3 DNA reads TGTGCCAGCAGTGGAACCGGGACACCGGACACTGAAGCTTTCTTT. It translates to CASSGTGTPDTEAFF.

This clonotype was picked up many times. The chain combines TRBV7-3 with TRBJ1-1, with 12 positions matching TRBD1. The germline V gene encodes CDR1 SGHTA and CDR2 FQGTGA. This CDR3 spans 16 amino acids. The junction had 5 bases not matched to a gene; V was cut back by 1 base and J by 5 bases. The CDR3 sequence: CASSLIGTGGLTEAFF. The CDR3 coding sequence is TGTGCCAGCAGCTTAATAGGGACAGGGGGCTTAACTGAAGCTTTCTTT.

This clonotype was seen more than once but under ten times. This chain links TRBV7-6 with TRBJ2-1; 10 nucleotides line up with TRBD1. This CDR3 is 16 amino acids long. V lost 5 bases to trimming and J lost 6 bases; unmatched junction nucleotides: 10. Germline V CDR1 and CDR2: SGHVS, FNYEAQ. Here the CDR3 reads CASSHPYRDRGNEQFF. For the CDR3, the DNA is TGTGCCAGCAGCCACCCGTATAGGGACAGGGGCAATGAGCAGTTCTTC.

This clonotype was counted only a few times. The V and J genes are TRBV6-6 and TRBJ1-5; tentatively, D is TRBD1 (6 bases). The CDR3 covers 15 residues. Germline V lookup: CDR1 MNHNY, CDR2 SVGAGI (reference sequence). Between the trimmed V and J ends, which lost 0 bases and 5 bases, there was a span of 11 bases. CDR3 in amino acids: CASSYSGGLDQPQHF. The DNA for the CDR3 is TGTGCCAGCAGTTACTCAGGGGGTTTAGATCAGCCCCAGCATTTT.

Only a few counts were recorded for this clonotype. CDR3 sequence (DNA): TGCGCCAGCAGCCAGTTGTTGGGTGAGCAGTTCTTC. This codes for CASSQLLGEQFF. The chain links TRBV4-1 to TRBJ2-1; no definite D call. Germline assignment: CDR1 MGHRA and CDR2 YSYEKL. CDR3 size: 12 residues. V was pared by 3 bases and J by 9 bases, with 9 bases between.

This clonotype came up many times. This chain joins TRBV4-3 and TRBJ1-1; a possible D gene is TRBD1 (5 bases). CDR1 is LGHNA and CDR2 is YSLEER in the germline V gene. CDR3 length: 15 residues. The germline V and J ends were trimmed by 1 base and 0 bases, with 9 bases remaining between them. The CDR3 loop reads CASSQVWGMNTEAFF. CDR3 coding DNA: TGCGCCAGCAGCCAAGTGTGGGGCATGAACACTGAAGCTTTCTTT.

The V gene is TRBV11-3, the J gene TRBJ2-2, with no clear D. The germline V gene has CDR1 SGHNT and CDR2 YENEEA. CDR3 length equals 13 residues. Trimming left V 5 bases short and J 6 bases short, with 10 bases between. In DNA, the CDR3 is TGTGCCAGCAGCACCCGCCCTTCCGGGGAGCTGTTTTTT. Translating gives CASSTRPSGELFF.